Listed below are T cell receptor beta chains from one sample, sequenced in a study of response to subunit inactivated influenza vaccine. TCRdb passed the RT-PCR reads through MiXCR, listing each CDR3 protein once. The sample has about 520,000 distinct CDR3 sequences, over 25% seen once. Sequencing was performed on CD4+ T cells sorted from PBMCs, taken 4 to 6 days after vaccination. The receptors were sampled from a man aged 50 to 59 who received an inactivated influenza vaccine. Both conserved end residues are part of each CDR3. The D gene is left open where the match is weak. Not all rows give a size; the values are once, few, many and, for expanded clones, a class.

J gene: TRBJ2-1; clone size: NA; V gene: TRBV5-1; D gene: NA; CDR3 DNA: TGCGCCAGCAGTCAGGACTCCCCCGGGAACAATGAGCAGTTCTTC; CDR3 protein: CASSQDSPGNNEQFF
J gene: TRBJ2-7; clone size: few; V gene: TRBV10-3; D gene: TRBD2; CDR3 DNA: TGTGCCATCAGTGCGGCTAGCGGGAGCGGCTACGAGCAGTACTTC; CDR3 protein: CAISAASGSGYEQYF
J gene: TRBJ2-7; clone size: NA; V gene: TRBV14; D gene: TRBD1; CDR3 DNA: TGTGCCAGCTCGGATCTCAGGGGGCGAGGCGAGCAGTACTTC; CDR3 protein: CASSDLRGRGEQYF
J gene: TRBJ2-1; clone size: NA; V gene: TRBV6-1; D gene: NA; CDR3 DNA: TGTGCCAGCAGTGAGGGCATCAAGCAGTTCTTC; CDR3 protein: CASSEGIKQFF
J gene: TRBJ1-4; clone size: NA; V gene: TRBV12-3/TRBV12-4; D gene: NA; CDR3 DNA: TGTGCCAGCAGCCCCGGAGGGGCCGTTGAAAAACTGTTTTTT; CDR3 protein: CASSPGGAVEKLFF
J gene: TRBJ1-2; clone size: few; V gene: TRBV7-2; D gene: NA; CDR3 DNA: TGTGCCAGCAGCCCTCGGAGGACGTATGGCTACACCTTC; CDR3 protein: CASSPRRTYGYTF
J gene: TRBJ1-2; clone size: NA; V gene: TRBV20-1; D gene: NA; CDR3 DNA: TGCAGTGCTAGAGCGGGCCGGGACGGAGAAGCTAACTATGGCTACACCTTC; CDR3 protein: CSARAGRDGEANYGYTF
J gene: TRBJ2-7; clone size: NA; V gene: TRBV24-1; D gene: NA; CDR3 DNA: TGTGCCACCAGTGATTCGGGGGACGCGTACGAGCAGTACTTC; CDR3 protein: CATSDSGDAYEQYF
J gene: TRBJ2-1; clone size: NA; V gene: TRBV7-9; D gene: TRBD2; CDR3 DNA: TGTGCCAGCAGGATAGCGGGAGCCCCATACAATGAGCAGTTCTTC; CDR3 protein: CASRIAGAPYNEQFF
J gene: TRBJ1-4; clone size: NA; V gene: TRBV4-3; D gene: NA; CDR3 DNA: TGCGCCAGCAGCCAAGAAAGGGGTCTTGAAAAACTGTTTTTT; CDR3 protein: CASSQERGLEKLFF
J gene: TRBJ1-2; clone size: NA; V gene: TRBV6-5; D gene: NA; CDR3 DNA: TGTGCCAGCTCCCCGACGGGTGGCGGCTACACCTTC; CDR3 protein: CASSPTGGGYTF
J gene: TRBJ2-4; clone size: NA; V gene: TRBV11-2; D gene: TRBD1; CDR3 DNA: TGTGCCAGCAGCTTCCGGGACAGTGCCCTAGCCAAAAACATTCAGTACTTC; CDR3 protein: CASSFRDSALAKNIQYF
J gene: TRBJ2-3; clone size: NA; V gene: TRBV20-1; D gene: NA; CDR3 DNA: TGCAGTGCCCAGGGGGGTAGCACAGATACGCAGTATTTT; CDR3 protein: CSAQGGSTDTQYF
J gene: TRBJ2-7; clone size: few; V gene: TRBV7-2; D gene: NA; CDR3 DNA: TGTGCCAGCAGCTTAGCCCCAAACCACAGCCCCGAGCAGTACTTC; CDR3 protein: CASSLAPNHSPEQYF
J gene: TRBJ2-2; clone size: NA; V gene: TRBV2; D gene: NA; CDR3 DNA: TGTGCCAGCATGAAAGACAGGAACACCGGGGAGCTGTTTTTT; CDR3 protein: CASMKDRNTGELFF
J gene: TRBJ1-1; clone size: NA; V gene: TRBV12-3/TRBV12-4; D gene: NA; CDR3 DNA: TGTGCCAGCAGTTTAGCTGGGGGACGGGTCATGAACACTGAAGCTTTCTTT; CDR3 protein: CASSLAGGRVMNTEAFF
J gene: TRBJ1-6; clone size: NA; V gene: TRBV5-4; D gene: NA; CDR3 DNA: TGTGCCAGCAGCTTGGTGGGGGCGTCTTCACCCCTCCACTTT; CDR3 protein: CASSLVGASSPLHF
J gene: TRBJ2-1; clone size: few; V gene: TRBV12-3/TRBV12-4; D gene: NA; CDR3 DNA: TGTGCCAGCAGTTTGGGGGGACTCTCCTACAATGAGCAGTTCTTC; CDR3 protein: CASSLGGLSYNEQFF
J gene: TRBJ2-1; clone size: NA; V gene: TRBV11-3; D gene: TRBD1; CDR3 DNA: TGTGCCAGCAGTCCGGGACAGTTTTACAATGAGCAGTTCTTC; CDR3 protein: CASSPGQFYNEQFF
J gene: TRBJ2-2; clone size: many; V gene: TRBV7-2; D gene: NA; CDR3 DNA: TGTGCCAGCAGCACCGACGGGACCAACACCGGGGAGCTGTTTTTT; CDR3 protein: CASSTDGTNTGELFF
J gene: TRBJ2-3; clone size: NA; V gene: TRBV7-9; D gene: NA; CDR3 DNA: TGTGCCAGCAGCGGAGGGACTCCGTCGGATACGCAGTATTTT; CDR3 protein: CASSGGTPSDTQYF
J gene: TRBJ2-5; clone size: NA; V gene: TRBV12-3/TRBV12-4; D gene: TRBD1; CDR3 DNA: TGTGCCAGCAGTTTATACAGGGGAGAGACCCAGTACTTC; CDR3 protein: CASSLYRGETQYF
J gene: TRBJ1-6; clone size: few; V gene: TRBV18; D gene: NA; CDR3 DNA: TGTGCCAGCTCGTTACAGGGCCGGGGATCACCCCTCCACTTT; CDR3 protein: CASSLQGRGSPLHF
J gene: TRBJ2-3; clone size: few; V gene: TRBV6-2/TRBV6-3; D gene: NA; CDR3 DNA: TGTGCCAGCAGAGACCCCCCGCGCATGGTTACGCAGTATTTT; CDR3 protein: CASRDPPRMVTQYF
J gene: TRBJ2-1; clone size: NA; V gene: TRBV9; D gene: TRBD1; CDR3 DNA: TGTGCCAGCAGCGTAGCTACAGAGCAGGGGGCTAAGCAGTTCTTC; CDR3 protein: CASSVATEQGAKQFF
J gene: TRBJ1-4; clone size: NA; V gene: TRBV12-3/TRBV12-4; D gene: NA; CDR3 DNA: TGTGCCAGCACCCCCTCGGGGGGTTCTAATGAAAAACTGTTTTTT; CDR3 protein: CASTPSGGSNEKLFF
J gene: TRBJ2-1; clone size: NA; V gene: TRBV29-1; D gene: NA; CDR3 DNA: TGCAGCGTAGCTCCGAAGGCTGGCCATGAGCAGTTCTTC; CDR3 protein: CSVAPKAGHEQFF
J gene: TRBJ1-3; clone size: NA; V gene: TRBV12-3/TRBV12-4; D gene: TRBD1; CDR3 DNA: TGTGCCAGCGATGGACAGGGCGAAGCAGACTCTGGAAACACCATATATTTT; CDR3 protein: CASDGQGEADSGNTIYF
J gene: TRBJ2-7; clone size: few; V gene: TRBV27; D gene: NA; CDR3 DNA: TGTGCCAGCAGTCCCCGACCAGAGTCCTACGAGCAGTACTTC; CDR3 protein: CASSPRPESYEQYF